This T cell receptor beta chain derives from a study of beta chain features in type 1 diabetes. Study-wide context: The study found patients and healthy donors alike in age, gender and cell yields.

The investigators reverse transcribed all of the isolated RNA, so they sequenced expressed TCRB transcripts. Method: immunoSEQ multiplex PCR; TCRdb's copy keeps in-frame clones and lacks some. The table lists hundreds of thousands of clones, 12% to 15% of them singletons. Sorting produced populations that all topped 98% purity. The CDR3 extends over 13 amino acids. CDR1 and CDR2 (germline): WSHSY, SAAADI. The V end lost 0 bases, the J end lost 4 bases, and 4 bases lay between the germline ends. About this clone: The antigen is unknown.

Study outcomes and limitations: Type 1 diabetes patients had VDJ junctions that carried fewer insertions and more deletions.

The source is a man aged 25-45 years in good health. This chain joins TRBV10-2 and TRBJ2-1; D call uncertain. Sequencing was performed on central memory CD4+ T cells from blood. DNA for the CDR3: TGCGCCAGCAGTGAGTCGGGGTACAATGAGCAGTTCTTC. Amino acid sequence: CASSESGYNEQFF.